This T cell receptor beta chain was identified during a study of blood T cell repertoires in COVID-19 (dated by TCRdb to between 2020 and 2021). Regarding the study in general: Samples covering the acute and convalescent phases of COVID-19 were provided by collaborators in the United States, Italy and Spain. The material from the prospective study consisted of cDNA or gDNA derived from T cells, B-cell-depleted T cells, or PBMCs. The dataset comprised deeply sampled blood TCRbeta repertoires from subjects exposed to, actively infected with, or recovered from COVID-19. Where available, HLA class I and class II types were taken from metadata supplied by the sample provider and were not determined by assay-based typing. The samples were drawn from two sources: the first 160 participants of the ongoing ImmuneRACE study, and 1,254 subjects contributed by 6 global collaborators. A de-identified subject ID, COVID-19 status, age in years and sex were almost always included in the sample metadata. A freely available public database, intended as a resource for researchers studying the immune response to SARS-CoV-2, is where the repertoires were released.

TCRbeta CDR3 regions were amplified from genomic DNA by means of the immunoSEQ Assay, a bias-controlled multiplex PCR. As for the authors' bioinformatics: Within the assay, amplification of reference gene primers was used to estimate how many nucleated cells each sample contained. To quantify the absolute abundance of each unique TCRbeta CDR3 rearrangement, sequence reads were collapsed and filtered. For each sample, productive Simpson clonality was calculated as the square root of Simpson's diversity index over productive rearrangements. Not all clones reach the TCRdb copy of this immuneACCESS table, which keeps in-frame sequences only. Checked studies attribute under half of the gap to unresolved V genes and leave the rest unexplained. The V and J calls and clone size are taken from that table; D and trimming were inferred from the DNA. A total of over 200,000 clones appear in this sample, around 90% of them only once. 5.5% to 8% of the sample rests with the top ten.

A second Seattle source provided samples from volunteer blood donors who had recovered from COVID-19. Whole blood was collected in K2EDTA tubes by collaborating institutions according to the institutions' own protocols. Collaborator samples were shipped for TCRbeta analysis as frozen whole blood, isolated PBMCs, or DNA extracted from either sample type. General study outcomes and caveats: Clinical and demographic metadata were provided uncurated, with the amount varying by source and participant.

From V the trimming removes 4 bases and from J it removes 2 bases, while the gene matches leave 4 bases of the junction unaccounted for. CDR1 and CDR2, looked up from the germline V gene, are SGHVS and FNYEAQ. The cysteine opens and the phenylalanine closes a CDR3 of 15 amino acids. The entry retains the CDR3 DNA only, 45 bases that are in frame from base 1. This clone was picked up one time. Its antigen has not been determined. Within one base of it there is no much larger clone, and no base qualities were kept. The chain couples TRBV7-6 to TRBJ2-2, with 7 junctional bases fitting TRBD1. Sequenced sample: peripheral blood. The receptor comes from a man aged 55 to 70 who had recovered from COVID-19. The CDR3 protein sequence reads: CASSSTGSNTGELFF. The DNA is TGTGCCAGCAGCTCGACAGGGTCCAACACCGGGGAGCTGTTTTTT.